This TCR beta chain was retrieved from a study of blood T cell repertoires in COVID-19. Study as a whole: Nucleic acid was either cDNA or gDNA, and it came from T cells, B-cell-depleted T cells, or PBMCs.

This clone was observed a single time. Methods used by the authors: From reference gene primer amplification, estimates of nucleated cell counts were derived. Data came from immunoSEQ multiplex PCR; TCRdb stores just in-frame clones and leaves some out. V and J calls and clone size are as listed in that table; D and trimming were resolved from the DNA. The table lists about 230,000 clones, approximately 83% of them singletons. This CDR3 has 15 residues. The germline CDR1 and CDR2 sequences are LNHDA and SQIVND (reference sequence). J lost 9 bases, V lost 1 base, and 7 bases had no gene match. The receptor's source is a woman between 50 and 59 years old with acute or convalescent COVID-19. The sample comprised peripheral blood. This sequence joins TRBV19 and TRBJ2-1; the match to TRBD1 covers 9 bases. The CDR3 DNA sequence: TGTGCCAGTAGTATAGCGGACAGGGGATTCGGTGAGCAGTTCTTC. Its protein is CASSIADRGFGEQFF.